The sequence of this T cell receptor beta chain was determined in a study of T-cell reconstitution after alpha-beta-depleted transplantation in children. This clonotype has only a few counts. CDR1 DFQATT and CDR2 SNEGSKA come from the germline V gene (reference sequence). Trimming shortened V by 3 bases and J by 0 bases, and 11 bases separated the two germline ends. This CDR3 is 14 amino acids long. During its preparation, the TCRbeta library received unique molecular identifiers. In TCRdb, the PCR reads were re-called with MiXCR into one record per CDR3 protein. Of under 400,000 distinct CDR3 sequences listed, roughly 25% are singletons.

The genes are TRBV20-1 and TRBJ1-1, with D maybe TRBD1 (5 bases). The receptor was derived from a male patient under 18 who had a stem cell transplant for acute lymphoblastic leukemia, so the T cells may come from the graft donor. The sequenced sample was PBMCs, mostly from graft donor cells, obtained 180 days after TCRalphabeta/CD19-depleted stem cell transplant. The CDR3 loop is CSASYGALNTEAFF. The CDR3 nucleotides are TGCAGTGCTAGTTATGGGGCCCTGAACACTGAAGCTTTCTTT.